Listed here are 4 T cell receptor beta chains from one sample, sequenced in a study of blood T cell repertoires in COVID-19. TCRdb keeps only in-frame clones here, not all; method: immunoSEQ multiplex PCR. The table has 150,000 to 200,000 clones, 89% seen once; the top ten hold around 1.9%. Sequencing was performed on peripheral blood. These receptor sequences come from a man aged 18-30 years who had recovered from COVID-19.

This chain uses TRBV4-3 with TRBJ2-4; 9 bases agree with TRBD2. The CDR3 runs to 19 residues. The V gene end was trimmed by 0 bases and the J gene end by 0 bases; junction bases not matched to a gene: 9. Germline CDR1 reads LGHNA; CDR2 reads YSLEER. CDR3 protein: CASSQEVTVAGVAKNIQYF. CDR3 DNA: TGCGCCAGCAGCCAAGAAGTGACGGTAGCGGGAGTAGCCAAAAACATTCAGTACTTC.

This rearrangement joins TRBV2 to TRBJ1-5, with D unclear. The CDR3 contains 14 residues. The germline V gene has CDR1 SNHLY and CDR2 FYNNEI. V lost 4 bases to trimming and J lost 1 base, with 8 bases between them. The CDR3 sequence: CASSGDTSNQPQHF. CDR3 DNA sequence: TGTGCCAGCAGTGGAGACACAAGCAATCAGCCCCAGCATTTT.

In nucleotides, the CDR3 is TGTGCCAGCAGCACAACTAGCGGATCCTACAATGAGCAGTTCTTC. Protein product: CASSTTSGSYNEQFF. V and J are TRBV7-2 and TRBJ2-1, with 8 bases that match TRBD2. Unmatched junction bases numbered 4, after V lost 5 bases and J lost 1 base. This CDR3 comprises 15 residues. Germline V CDR1 and CDR2: SGHTA, FQGNSA.

CDR3 loop: CASSLDRLAGGNEQFF. The CDR3 DNA reads TGTGCCAGCAGCTTGGATCGCCTAGCGGGTGGCAATGAGCAGTTCTTC. The chain uses TRBV5-4 and TRBJ2-1, with 8 bases identical to TRBD2. This CDR3 contains 16 residues. Trimming removed 0 bases from V and 6 bases from J; junction bases left unmatched: 8. From germline, CDR1 is SGHNT and CDR2 YYREEE (reference sequence).